This TCR beta chain comes out of a study of identifying expanded T cells in peripheral blood. Broader study findings: Technical replicates showed about 1.2 changed clones; approximately 2 weeks 15 to 20; four weeks 19.

Unmatched junction bases numbered 16, after V lost 7 bases and J lost 0 bases. This CDR3 spans 19 amino acids. Germline V gives CDR1 MRHNA, CDR2 SNTAGT. Assay: immunoSEQ multiplex PCR; the TCRdb copy retains only in-frame clones and omits some. Among some 120,000 clones listed, 84% were seen once. The sample holds one count of this clone. Its antigen is undetermined. This chain links TRBV6-4 with TRBJ1-4, with TRBD1 identical over 8 bases. Sequencing was done on a sample of blood. This clonotype originated in a person aged 18 to 75 in good health. As DNA, the CDR3 is TGTGCCAGCAAACCCGGGCAGGACAGGGACTCTTCAACTAATGAAAAACTGTTTTTT. Protein product: CASKPGQDRDSSTNEKLFF.